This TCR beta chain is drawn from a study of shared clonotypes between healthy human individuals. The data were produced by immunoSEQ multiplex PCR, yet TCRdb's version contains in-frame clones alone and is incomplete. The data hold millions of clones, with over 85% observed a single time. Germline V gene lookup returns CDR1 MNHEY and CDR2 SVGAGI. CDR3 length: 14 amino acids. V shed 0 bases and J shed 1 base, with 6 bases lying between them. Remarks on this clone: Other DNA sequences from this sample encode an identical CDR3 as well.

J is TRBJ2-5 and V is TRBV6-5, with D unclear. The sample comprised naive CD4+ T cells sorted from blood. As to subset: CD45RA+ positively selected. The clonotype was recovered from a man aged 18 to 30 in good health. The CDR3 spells CASSYSVLQETQYF. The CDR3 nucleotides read TGTGCCAGCAGTTACTCGGTCCTCCAAGAGACCCAGTACTTC.